Detailed here is one T cell receptor (beta chain). What it binds is not known. Cells designated naive CD8 were CD45RO-negative and were positively selected for CCR7, with terminally differentiated effector memory CD45RA+ cells excluded. The ends lost 3 bases at V and 3 bases at J; junction bases unmatched: 6. This CDR3 comprises 15 residues. Per the germline V gene, CDR1 is KGHSH and CDR2 is LQKENI. These data come from a study of shared clonotypes between healthy human individuals. Study background: Samples came from two female and a few male donors aged 18 to 49. Overall study findings and caveats: Clonotypes which were not shared had lower generation probabilities than clonotypes that all four donors shared.

Each cell subset's genomic DNA was divided evenly among several immunoSEQ plates. Only in-frame clones appear in the TCRdb table, and some are missing; sequencing was by immunoSEQ multiplex PCR. The table lists some 2.1 million clones, just under 95% of them singletons. Sequencing was carried out using naive CD8+ T cells from PBMCs. The source of this sequence is a man younger than 35 in good health. Some clones in this sample may be carry-over from other donors' samples. The chain is built from TRBV18 and TRBJ1-1; 8 nucleotides line up with TRBD1. CDR3 DNA sequence: TGTGCCAGCTCACCCGGGACAGGACGTGACACTGAAGCTTTCTTT. It yields the protein CASSPGTGRDTEAFF.